The following is a T cell receptor (beta chain) sequence with its context. Its antigen is unidentified. Germline-derived CDR1 and CDR2 are MNHEY and SVGEGT. This CDR3 is 14 amino acids long. The V gene lost 6 bases and the J gene lost 4 bases, with 14 bases spanning the gap. TCR beta CDR3 regions were amplified from RNA. The HTBI primer set was used in a first-round RT-PCR of the TCR CDR3. TCRdb re-derived calls from the multiplex PCR reads in MiXCR, one entry per CDR3 protein. The repertoire holds 350,000 or so distinct CDR3 sequences, 20% to 25% seen once, with over 45% in the top ten. Exclusion of a patient resulted from uncontrolled infection, other autoimmune disease, pregnancy or lactation. The diagnoses drew upon clinical symptoms, serum thyroxine and TRAb, thyroid ultrasound and orbital computed tomography. This sample was included in a study of T cells in Graves' hyperthyroidism and ophthalmopathy. Notes on the study in general: Blood also held most thyroid clonotypes expanded beyond 0.001.

The chain is built from TRBV6-2 or TRBV6-3 and TRBJ2-3; D unresolved. This sequence originates from a woman aged 50 to 65 with Graves' hyperthyroidism. The sample consisted of blood. This chain's CDR3 is CASSRLEKADTQYF. The CDR3 DNA follows: TGTGCCAGCAGCCGACTCGAGAAGGCAGATACGCAGTATTTT.